This T cell receptor beta chain was sequenced in a study of blood T cell repertoires in COVID-19. V lost 1 base, J lost 9 bases, and 17 bases lay in between. Germline loops: CDR1 KGHDR, CDR2 SFDVKD. The CDR3 totals 15 residues. Profiling relied on immunoSEQ multiplex PCR, and the TCRdb table lists in-frame clones only, not all of them. The repertoire holds about 170,000 clones, with 88% as singletons. This chain connects TRBV24-1 to TRBJ1-2; D remains unclear. The sequenced sample was peripheral blood. This receptor was taken from a man in his sixties with acute or convalescent COVID-19. CDR3: CATSDFSRGDTRYTF. CDR3 nucleotides: TGTGCCACCAGTGATTTTTCCCGGGGTGATACGCGCTACACCTTC.